These 31 T cell receptor beta chains share one sample of origin, sequenced in a study of OX40 agonist ivuxolimab in advanced cancers. TCRdb's copy holds only in-frame clones and misses some; the assay was immunoSEQ multiplex PCR. The sample yields approximately 60,000 clones, roughly nine tenths seen once. This specimen was CD4+ or CD8+ T cells sorted from blood, taken in a trial of the OX40 agonist ivuxolimab. The receptors come from an adult with an advanced solid tumor such as melanoma, head and neck, liver or kidney cancer.

This clone was seen a single time. CDR3 DNA: TGTGCCAGCAGCGTAGCGGCGGGAGGGAGAGGAGATACGCAGTATTTT. It specifies CASSVAAGGRGDTQYF. J is TRBJ2-3 and V is TRBV9; TRBD2 matches 9 bases. Germline CDR1 and CDR2: SGDLS and YYNGEE. Trimming removed 0 bases from V and 5 bases from J; junction bases left unmatched: 7. There are 16 residues in the CDR3.

DNA of the CDR3: TGTGCCAGCAGTTACTCCCTACCCCCCGAGCAGTACTTC. Protein: CASSYSLPPEQYF. The V call is TRBV6-6, the J call TRBJ2-7; no definite D call. V lost 0 bases, J lost 6 bases, and 9 bases lay in between. The germline V gene encodes CDR1 MNHNY and CDR2 SVGAGI (reference sequence). The CDR3 spans 13 residues.

The V and J genes are TRBV2 and TRBJ2-1; tentatively, D is TRBD1 (7 bases). There are 14 residues in the CDR3. Deletions cut 8 bases from V and 0 bases from J, with 11 bases between. The germline gives CDR1 SNHLY, CDR2 FYNNEI. The CDR3 bases are TGTGCCAGCGCTCAGGGGGGCTCCTACAATGAGCAGTTCTTC. It yields the protein CASAQGGSYNEQFF.

The DNA of the CDR3 is TGTGCCAGCAGTGAAATACGAAACTACAATGAGCAGTTCTTC. It specifies CASSEIRNYNEQFF. This chain links TRBV2 with TRBJ2-1; no firm D call. CDR3 size: 14 residues. Germline CDR1 SNHLY, CDR2 FYNNEI. V was pared by 2 bases and J by 3 bases, with 8 bases between. Based on the CDR3 plus reference TRBV2 and TRBJ2-1, the full variable domain is EPEVTQTPSHQVTQMGQEVILRCVPISNHLYFYWYRQILGQKVEFLVSFYNNEISEKSEIFDDQFSVERPDGSNFTLKIRSTKLEDSAMYFCASSEIRNYNEQFFGPGTRLTVL.

This sequence joins TRBV7-2 and TRBJ1-5; 7 bases map to TRBD1. CDR1 and CDR2 from the germline V gene are SGHTA and FQGNSA. Losses at the gene ends were 7 bases for V and 7 bases for J; bases not matched to a gene: 7. This CDR3 region has 13 residues. DNA of the CDR3: TGTGCCAGCACCGGACAGGAGGGACAGCCCCAGCATTTT. As protein: CASTGQEGQPQHF. The whole variable domain, remainder taken from reference TRBV7-2 and TRBJ1-5, is GAGVSQSPSNKVTEKGKDVELRCDPISGHTALYWYRQSLGQGLEFLIYFQGNSAPDKSGLPSDRFSAERTGGSVSTLTIQRTQQEDSAVYLCASTGQEGQPQHFGDGTRLSIL.

The chain uses TRBV5-1 and TRBJ1-2; D unresolved. Germline V gene lookup returns CDR1 SGHRS and CDR2 YFSETQ. V lost 4 bases to trimming and J lost 7 bases, with 11 bases between them. The CDR3 length is 12 residues. The CDR3 here is CASSPELLGYTF. In DNA form, the CDR3 reads TGCGCCAGCAGCCCCGAACTCCTTGGCTACACCTTC.

The chain carries TRBV30 and TRBJ1-1; 7 bases are a match to TRBD1. Germline loops: CDR1 GTSNPN, CDR2 SVGIG (reference sequence). The length of the CDR3 is 12 residues. The ends lost 1 base at V and 11 bases at J; junction bases unmatched: 7. Written as DNA, the CDR3 is TGTGCCTGGAGTGCAGGGGGAGTTGGGGCTTTCTTT. Protein product: CAWSAGGVGAFF. Supplemented by reference TRBV30 and TRBJ1-1, the full variable domain reads SQTIHQWPATLVQPVGSPLSLECTVEGTSNPNLYWYRQAAGRGLQLLFYSVGIGQISSEVPQNLSASRPQDRQFILSSKKLLLSDSGFYLCAWSAGGVGAFFGQGTRLTVV.

The V call is TRBV9, the J call TRBJ2-7, with D possibly being TRBD2 (6 bases). Germline values: CDR1 SGDLS, CDR2 YYNGEE. Trimming left V 4 bases short and J 2 bases short, with 19 bases between. This CDR3 spans 16 amino acids. CDR3 protein: CASSPHLAGLAYEQYF. CDR3 coding DNA: TGTGCCAGCAGCCCTCATTTGGCGGGACTGGCCTACGAGCAGTACTTC. The full variable domain, in which reference TRBV9 and TRBJ2-7 provide the parts outside the CDR3, is DSGVTQTPKHLITATGQRVTLRCSPRSGDLSVYWYQQSLDQGLQFLIQYYNGEERAKGNILERFSAQQFPDLHSELNLSSLELGDSALYFCASSPHLAGLAYEQYFGPGTRLTVT.

CDR3 residues: CASSAGTGGNTIYF. The CDR3 coding sequence is TGTGCCAGCAGTGCGGGGACGGGAGGAAACACCATATATTTT. The chain recombines TRBV6-1 with TRBJ1-3, with D perhaps TRBD1 (5 bases). Germline CDR1 and CDR2: MNHNS and SASEGT. The CDR3 has 14 residues. Trimming took 4 bases from V and 4 from J, leaving 11 bases between them.

The chain joins TRBV7-8 to TRBJ2-6, with 8 bases that match TRBD1. The ends lost 5 bases at V and 0 bases at J; junction bases unmatched: 15. Germline CDR1 SGHVS, CDR2 FQNEAQ. There are 20 residues in the CDR3. Here the CDR3 reads CASSTRDRRFVSSGANVLTF. CDR3 sequence (DNA): TGTGCCAGCAGCACCAGGGACAGGCGTTTCGTTAGCTCTGGGGCCAACGTCCTGACTTTC.

The CDR3 region is CASSTQANTGELFF. For the CDR3, the DNA is TGCGCCAGCTCGACACAGGCGAACACCGGGGAGCTGTTTTTT. The V call is TRBV5-1, the J call TRBJ2-2, with a tentative D call TRBD1 (5 bases). With 7 bases removed from V and 0 bases from J, the gap between germline ends came to 10 bases. CDR1 SGHRS and CDR2 YFSETQ come from the germline V gene. The CDR3 is made up of 14 amino acids.

J is TRBJ2-3 and V is TRBV5-1; 7 nucleotides line up with TRBD1. CDR1 is SGHRS, CDR2 YFSETQ, per germline. V trimming: 0 bases; J trimming: 4 bases; junction bases outside the gene matches: 2. The CDR3 is 14 amino acids. Written as DNA, the CDR3 is TGCGCCAGCAGCTTGGACGGACAGGCAGATACGCAGTATTTT. Its translation is CASSLDGQADTQYF.

CDR3 in amino acids: CASSPPTHYGYTF. The CDR3 DNA is TGTGCCAGCAGTCCTCCCACCCACTATGGCTACACCTTC. The chain is built from TRBV28 and TRBJ1-2; D is unclear. The CDR3 consists of 13 residues. Germline values: CDR1 MDHEN, CDR2 SYDVKM. Deletions cut 5 bases from V and 3 bases from J, with 10 bases between.

The rearrangement links TRBV14 to TRBJ2-1; 7 bases map to TRBD1. With V trimmed by 0 bases and J by 3 bases, 8 bases remained unmatched. Germline assignment: CDR1 SGHDN and CDR2 FVKESK. The CDR3 covers 17 residues. CDR3 nucleotides: TGTGCCAGCAGCCAAGAGCCCGAGACAGGGTACTACAATGAGCAGTTCTTC. Amino acid sequence: CASSQEPETGYYNEQFF.

The genes are TRBV19 and TRBJ2-5; TRBD2 matches at 8 bases. CDR3 length equals 13 residues. V lost 11 bases and J lost 5; bases outside the gene matches: 10. Germline CDR1 LNHDA, CDR2 SQIVND (reference sequence). CDR3 sequence reads: CAAGGTFRETQYF. The CDR3 DNA is TGTGCCGCGGGAGGCACCTTTCGGGAGACCCAGTACTTC.

The chain combines TRBV21-1 with TRBJ2-3; TRBD1, the table's D call, lacks a check against the DNA. TRBV21-1 is tagged as a pseudogene. The CDR3 runs to 18 residues. The CDR3 spells CASSVPNTGDGSTDTQYF. The DNA for the CDR3 is TGTGCCAGCAGCGTCCCCAACACAGGGGATGGTAGCACAGATACGCAGTATTTT.

The rearrangement uses TRBV7-8 and TRBJ2-2; D is unresolved. The germline CDR1 and CDR2 sequences are SGHVS and FQNEAQ. The CDR3 is 15 amino acids. Trimming took 8 bases from V and 0 from J, leaving 13 bases between them. The CDR3 bases are TGTGCCAGCCCGCTCTGGCGAGCGAACACCGGGGAGCTGTTTTTT. This codes for CASPLWRANTGELFF.

The chain combines TRBV5-4 with TRBJ2-1; a possible D gene is TRBD2 (6 bases). The V gene's germline CDR1 is SGHNT and CDR2 YYREEE (reference sequence). The V and J ends lost 0 bases and 8 bases respectively, with 12 bases between them. The CDR3 contains 14 residues. The CDR3 is CASSLEPGDDEQFF. CDR3 in DNA: TGTGCCAGCAGCTTGGAGCCGGGAGATGATGAGCAGTTCTTC.

V and J are TRBV7-2 and TRBJ2-5; D might be TRBD1 or TRBD2, each matching 5 bases. The V end lost 5 bases, the J end lost 7 bases, and 8 bases lay between the germline ends. The CDR3 runs 11 residues. Germline V lookup: CDR1 SGHTA, CDR2 FQGNSA. CDR3 DNA sequence: TGTGCCAGCAGCCTGAGGGGGACCCAGTACTTC. Amino acid sequence: CASSLRGTQYF.

The chain is built from TRBV6-5 and TRBJ2-1, with 11 positions matching TRBD1. V dropped 6 bases and J dropped 6; count of bases not matched to a gene: 7. Germline assignment: CDR1 MNHEY and CDR2 SVGAGI. The CDR3 runs 15 residues. CDR3 loop: CASRPGTGGSNEQFF. CDR3 in DNA: TGTGCCAGCAGACCCGGGACAGGGGGTTCCAATGAGCAGTTCTTC.

The V gene is TRBV2, the J gene TRBJ2-7, with TRBD1 matching over 8 bases. Germline-derived CDR1 and CDR2 are SNHLY and FYNNEI. The J segment lost 2 bases and the V segment lost 7 bases, leaving 7 bases of the junction unmatched. This CDR3 spans 14 amino acids. The CDR3 DNA follows: TGTGCCAGCACCGGACAGGGCACCACCTACGAGCAGTACTTC. As protein: CASTGQGTTYEQYF.

This chain connects TRBV5-1 to TRBJ2-5; the D is unclear. Between the trimmed V and J ends, which lost 4 bases and 2 bases, there was a span of 15 bases. The length of the CDR3 is 15 residues. Germline values: CDR1 SGHRS, CDR2 YFSETQ. The chain's CDR3 is CASSEEAIGQETQYF. The CDR3 coding sequence is TGCGCCAGCAGCGAAGAAGCTATCGGTCAAGAGACCCAGTACTTC. Together with reference TRBV5-1 and TRBJ2-5, the CDR3 gives the full variable domain: KAGVTQTPRYLIKTRGQQVTLSCSPISGHRSVSWYQQTPGQGLQFLFEYFSETQRNKGNFPGRFSGRQFSNSRSEMNVSTLELGDSALYLCASSEEAIGQETQYFGPGTRLLVL.

The chain links TRBV9 to TRBJ2-2; the D is unclear. Germline V gene lookup returns CDR1 SGDLS and CDR2 YYNGEE. V shed 0 bases and J shed 6 bases, with 15 bases lying between them. CDR3 length: 16 residues. The CDR3 is CASSVGEGILAGELFF. The CDR3, as DNA: TGTGCCAGCAGCGTAGGGGAAGGTATTTTGGCCGGGGAGCTGTTTTTT.

The DNA of the CDR3 is TGTGCCAGCAGCGTAGCGGACCACTCCTACGAGCAGTACTTC. It specifies CASSVADHSYEQYF. The V call is TRBV9, the J call TRBJ2-7; D uncertain. CDR3 size: 14 residues. Germline V CDR1 and CDR2: SGDLS, YYNGEE. The ends were cut back, 0 bases at V and 0 bases at J, with 7 bases in the middle.

The chain uses TRBV5-4 and TRBJ2-7, with D possibly being TRBD2 (6 bases). Trimming pared 4 bases from V and 0 bases from J, leaving 14 bases between. CDR3 length: 15 residues. Germline V gene sequence: CDR1 SGHNT, CDR2 YYREEE (reference sequence). In DNA, the CDR3 is TGTGCCAGCAGCCCGGATAGCGGAAGCTCCTACGAGCAGTACTTC. Its protein is CASSPDSGSSYEQYF.

The CDR3 sequence is CASSPRFQGGYEQYF. CDR3 coding DNA: TGCGCCAGCAGCCCACGGTTCCAGGGGGGATACGAGCAGTACTTC. The chain couples TRBV5-1 to TRBJ2-7; TRBD1 is a possible D gene (7 bases). Germline CDR1 and CDR2: SGHRS and YFSETQ. V shed 4 bases and J shed 4 bases, with 18 bases lying between them. This CDR3 is built from 15 residues.

The V and J genes are TRBV11-1 and TRBJ2-7, with D possibly being TRBD1 or TRBD2 (5 bases each). Germline CDR1 reads SGHAT; CDR2 reads FQDESV (reference sequence). V shed 4 bases and J shed 0 bases, with 16 bases lying between them. The CDR3 is 16 residues long. The CDR3 nucleotides read TGTGCCAGCAGCTCCACCGGGACGATCAGCTCCTACGAGCAGTACTTC. Translating it yields CASSSTGTISSYEQYF.

The chain couples TRBV6-5 to TRBJ2-3, with D unresolved. This CDR3 contains 15 residues. Trimming cost V 2 bases and J 6 bases, with 15 bases left between them. Germline CDR1 reads MNHEY; CDR2 reads SVGAGI. The CDR3 sequence is CASSYRTHRMDTQYF. The CDR3 DNA reads as TGTGCCAGCAGTTACCGGACCCACCGCATGGATACGCAGTATTTT.

The chain carries TRBV4-2 and TRBJ2-4; TRBD1 aligns across 9 bases. Germline lookup yields CDR1 LGHNA and CDR2 YNFKEQ. The CDR3 runs 17 residues. V was pared by 3 bases and J by 5 bases, with 11 bases of the junction left unmatched. This CDR3 is CASSQFRDRAYENIQYF. The CDR3 DNA reads TGTGCCAGCAGCCAGTTCCGGGACAGGGCTTACGAAAACATTCAGTACTTC.

J is TRBJ1-1 and V is TRBV19; D not certain. V lost 3 bases, J lost 9 bases, and 11 bases lay in between. The CDR3 is 12 amino acids. The germline CDR1 and CDR2 sequences are LNHDA and SQIVND (reference sequence). The DNA for the CDR3 is TGTGCCAGTAGTATCTCAGCGGGCAAAGCTTTCTTT. Its protein is CASSISAGKAFF. The whole variable domain, filled in from reference TRBV19 and TRBJ1-1, reads DGGITQSPKYLFRKEGQNVTLSCEQNLNHDAMYWYRQDPGQGLRLIYYSQIVNDFQKGDIAEGYSVSREKKESFPLTVTSAQKNPTAFYLCASSISAGKAFFGQGTRLTVV.

V usage is TRBV7-9 and J usage is TRBJ1-2; D unresolved. Germline CDR1 reads SEHNR; CDR2 reads FQNEAQ (reference sequence). The CDR3 is made up of 15 amino acids. V dropped 2 bases and J dropped 8 bases, with 18 bases sitting between them. CDR3 in amino acids: CASSLSGRAMYGYTF. The CDR3 nucleotides are TGTGCCAGCAGCTTATCCGGTCGGGCCATGTACGGCTACACCTTC.